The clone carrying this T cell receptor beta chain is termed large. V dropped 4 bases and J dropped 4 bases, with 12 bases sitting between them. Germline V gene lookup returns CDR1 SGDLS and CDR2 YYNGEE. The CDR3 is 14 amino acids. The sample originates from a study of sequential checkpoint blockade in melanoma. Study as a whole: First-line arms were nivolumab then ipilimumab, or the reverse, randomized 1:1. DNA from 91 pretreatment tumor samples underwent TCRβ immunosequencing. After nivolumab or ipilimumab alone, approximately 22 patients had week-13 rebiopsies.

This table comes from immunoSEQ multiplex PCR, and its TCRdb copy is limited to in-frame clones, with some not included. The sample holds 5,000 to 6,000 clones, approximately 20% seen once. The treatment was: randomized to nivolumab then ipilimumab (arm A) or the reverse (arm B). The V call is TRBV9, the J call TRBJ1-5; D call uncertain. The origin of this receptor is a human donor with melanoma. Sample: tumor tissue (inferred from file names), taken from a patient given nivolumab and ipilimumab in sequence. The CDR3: CASSKELGNQPQHF. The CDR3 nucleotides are TGTGCCAGCAGCAAAGAATTGGGGAATCAGCCCCAGCATTTT.